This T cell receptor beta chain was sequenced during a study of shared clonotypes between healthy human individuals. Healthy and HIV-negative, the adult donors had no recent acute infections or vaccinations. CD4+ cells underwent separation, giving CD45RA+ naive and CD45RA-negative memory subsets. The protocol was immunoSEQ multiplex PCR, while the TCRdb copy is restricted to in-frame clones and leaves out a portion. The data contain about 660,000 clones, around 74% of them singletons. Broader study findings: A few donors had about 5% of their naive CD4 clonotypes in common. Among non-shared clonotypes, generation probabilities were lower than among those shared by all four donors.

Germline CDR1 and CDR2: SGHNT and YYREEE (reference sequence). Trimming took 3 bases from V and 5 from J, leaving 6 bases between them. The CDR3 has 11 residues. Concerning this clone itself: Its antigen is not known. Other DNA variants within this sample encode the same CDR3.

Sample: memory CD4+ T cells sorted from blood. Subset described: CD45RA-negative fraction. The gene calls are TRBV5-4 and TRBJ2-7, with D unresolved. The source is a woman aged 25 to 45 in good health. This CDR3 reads CASSSTHEQYF. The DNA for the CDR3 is TGTGCCAGCAGCTCAACACACGAGCAGTACTTC.